Reported below is one TCR beta chain. Its antigen is still unknown. The junction differs from germline at one of its ends, possibly a read error. The data belong to a study of cytomegalovirus exposure and HLA in healthy donors (dated by TCRdb to the late 2010s). With regard to the full study: In an earlier analysis of 450 to 750 of the donors, 250 to 300 Gb of sequence data and 90 million to 120 million unique TCR beta sequences from roughly 200 million T cells were reported. Roughly 300 gigabases of sequencing data and approximately 85 million unique TCR sequences were included in an early release covering several hundred HLA-typed donors. The genetic ancestry cluster associated with self-reported Caucasian donors included 80% to 90% of the 300 to 400 genotyped donors. The study was designed to test whether signatures of past pathogen exposure could be identified by cataloging public T cell receptors. Using immunosequencing, the study profiled T cell repertoires from about 620 subjects and related those repertoires to cytomegalovirus serostatus. In addition to the first cohort of roughly 700 subjects, a separate validation cohort of 120 different subjects was used. To predict cytomegalovirus infection status, the study brought together high-throughput TCR immunosequencing, statistical association of individual TCRs with disease status, and machine learning. In a later analysis, previously published TCR beta repertoires from more than 500 donors were re-analyzed and high-resolution HLA genotyping was added so that TCR occurrence patterns could be studied. Rather than using new phenotypic data, the later analysis identified candidate immune exposures from TCR beta sequences and from how often those sequences occurred across donors. In an earlier analysis of 550 to 700 of the donors, high-throughput TCR beta sequencing was used to judge whether each TCR beta V gene segment behaved as functional or pseudogenic. Donor age, sex, ethnicity and CMV serostatus were compiled alongside the repertoire data. Genome-wide SNP genotypes for about three fifths of the roughly 670 donors were used in a later genetic analysis, which treated that subset as a discovery cohort. Every repertoire in the discovery cohort had been generated on one and the same sequencing platform. Both class I and class II loci were covered by HLA typing, at four-digit resolution. Typing coverage varied by locus: about 620-630 donors for A, B, C, DRB1 and DQB1; under 550 for DQA1; about 590 for DPA1; around 490 for DPB1. Because of strong linkage in the cohort, four or five DR-DQ haplotypes were treated as single units for association and clustering. Among some 400 genotyped donors of the cohort, an average of about 240,000 unique TCR beta nucleotide sequences was sequenced per donor, of which 15% to 20% were non-productive. General findings and caveats noted by the study authors: In the study, about 150 TCR beta chains were listed as associated with cytomegalovirus. According to a later analysis, parvovirus B19, influenza, CMV and Epstein-Barr virus appeared linked to several top co-occurrence clusters. Because counts were too low, roughly 18 rarely observed V segments, including chromosome 9 orphons, were left out of the earlier analysis of some 600 of the donors. While some public TCRs were present in many individuals, most TCR sequences turned up only very rarely across donors. The classifier was reported to diagnose cytomegalovirus status with high specificity and sensitivity in both the original and validation cohorts. A later analysis found that TCR association rates varied across HLA loci, with DRB1 alleles showing the most associated TCRs and HLA-C alleles the fewest. Three of the identified cytomegalovirus-associated TCR beta chains were confirmed in vitro to be specific for cytomegalovirus antigens. Because the 87-base-pair reads could not distinguish some IMGT-functional V segments, including TRBV6-2 and TRBV6-3, those segments were excluded. Roughly uniform sequencing depth across donors was assumed in presence/absence analyses, although this assumption may not hold. An association between a missense DCLRE1C variant and V-gene and J-gene trimming of TCR beta chains was found in a later genetic analysis and replicated in an independent cohort. A later analysis associated around 16,000 TCR beta sequences with specific HLA alleles at a false discovery rate of 0.05. Correlated functional status among segregating V segments might be attributable to linkage disequilibrium, but an unknown experimental factor could not be ruled out. According to a later genetic analysis, donors in an Asian-associated ancestry cluster had fewer N-insertions in productive TCRs than the roughly 700-donor mean. A further reported finding was that TCR beta sequences accurately predicted the HLA-A and HLA-B alleles for most subjects in the first cohort. The cohort was sequenced for TCR beta chains only, and without alpha or paired-chain data the features that could be detected were limited. A cluster of highly shared sequence variants was judged likely to be a technical artifact of the sequencing pipeline. Because some donors lacked HLA typing at each locus, the association tests relied only on the typed subset. In a later analysis, HLA-associated TCR beta chains were found to be more clonally expanded and to have lower generation probabilities than equally common non-associated chains. When HLA alleles, especially DR and DQ, strongly co-occurred, attributing TCR associations to individual alleles was difficult. CMV serostatus was the only immune exposure information available for the cohort. The authors suggested that the approach could potentially be generalized to other disease states and immunological phenotypes. Most CMV-associated TCR beta chains appeared to be HLA-restricted in a later analysis, and the HLA associations seemed to be driven largely by CMV exposure. In an earlier analysis of some 500 of the donors, most TCR beta V segments were observed in productive rearrangements about 90% or about 30% of the time, broadly matching IMGT annotations.

The cohort consisted of 600 to 700 healthy bone marrow donors. At the time of sampling, every cohort member was nominally healthy, though immune exposures that went unrecorded were likely present. The donor was CMV seronegative and belonged to the group of 320 or so seronegative cohort members. A peripheral blood sample was collected from each donor, and TCR beta sequencing was performed on peripheral blood mononuclear cells. Genomic DNA extraction from the blood cell samples was performed with the Qiagen DNeasy Blood Extraction Kit. Library generation was performed with the immunoSEQ multiplex PCR assay. A mixture of 60 forward primers for TCR Vbeta segments and 13 reverse primers for TCR Jbeta segments was used in the multiplex PCR. A multiplex PCR assay on genomic DNA amplified the CDR3 region of rearranged TCR beta genes. On the Illumina HiSeq System, the amplified TCR beta libraries were sequenced as 87-base-pair reads. In the source study's methods: In a later analysis, about 80 million unique TCR beta chains were counted across the roughly 610 repertoires, and around 10 million of these chains were shared by at least two donors. A nearest-neighbor algorithm error-corrected the raw reads and collapsed the reads into unique sequences, merging closely related sequences to remove PCR and sequencing errors. V, D and J gene segments were assigned by aligning CDR3 sequences to IMGT reference sequences. Each retained sequence needed at least a six-nucleotide match to both a V gene segment and a J gene segment. A rearrangement counted as productive if the CDR3 had no stop codons and remained in frame with V and J, and every other rearrangement counted as non-productive. Following IMGT convention, CDR3 was defined as the stretch from the second conserved V-encoded cysteine up to the conserved J-encoded phenylalanine. The earlier analysis of a few hundred of the donors excluded any sequence lacking an unambiguous match to a single V gene segment. An earlier analysis of several hundred of the donors called V segments functional above 56.7% productive rearrangements and segregating when the between-donor standard deviation exceeded 5%. A statistical classification framework was built for diagnosing cytomegalovirus status from the catalog of TCR beta chain sequences. In a later analysis, V and J genes were assigned by comparing TCR nucleotide sequences against IMGT/GENE-DB human TR gene sequences. In a later analysis, CDR3 sequences and most-parsimonious VDJ recombination scenarios were assigned using the TCRdist pipeline. In a later analysis, each TCR beta chain was defined by its CDR3 amino acid sequence together with its V-gene family, and reads without a unique V-gene family were excluded. A later analysis removed 600 or so highly shared, low-generation-probability nucleotide sequences to deal with suspected cross-contamination and a sequencing artifact. In a later analysis, a clonal expansion index was calculated for each public chain from normalized within-repertoire ranks of inferred template counts. In a later analysis, generation probabilities were computed with a VDJ recombination model fitted to out-of-frame rearrangements, and the resulting probabilities were checked against IGoR. In a later analysis, TCR-TCR, TCR-HLA and TCR-CMV co-occurrence was scored with hypergeometric tests, and a repertoire-size bias correction was applied to TCR pairs. In a later analysis, false discovery rates were estimated by permuting HLA or CMV assignments 20 times. In a later analysis, co-occurring TCRs were grouped with DBSCAN, and TCRdist sequence similarity was added when clustering was performed within HLA-allele-positive subsets. Co-occurrence clustering excluded repertoires with fewer than 30,000 or more than 120,000 public chains, plus five with anomalous nucleotide sharing. In its TCRdb copy, this immuneACCESS table keeps in-frame sequences only and misses some clones. Where compared with another copy, unresolved V genes explain less than half of these, and the others have no known cause. V, J and clone size reflect that table, while D and trimming were determined from the DNA. In this sample the table shows about 76,000 clones, roughly four fifths of which occur a single time. In total, the top ten clones hold approximately 1.9% of the sample.

In the germline V gene (reference sequence), CDR1 corresponds to SSHAT and CDR2 to FNYEAQ. The CDR3 measures 14 amino acids from cysteine to phenylalanine. Only the CDR3 region is kept as DNA, spanning 42 bases read in frame from base 1. The sequence derives from a woman aged 25 to 45 in good health and CMV-seronegative. The chain is made from TRBV7-7 and TRBJ2-5; the D gene is perhaps TRBD2, from 6 matching bases. Sequenced material: PBMCs. The CDR3: CASSLSGVSETQYF. The sequenced DNA: TGTGCTAGCAGCCTATCGGGAGTTTCCGAGACCCAGTACTTC.